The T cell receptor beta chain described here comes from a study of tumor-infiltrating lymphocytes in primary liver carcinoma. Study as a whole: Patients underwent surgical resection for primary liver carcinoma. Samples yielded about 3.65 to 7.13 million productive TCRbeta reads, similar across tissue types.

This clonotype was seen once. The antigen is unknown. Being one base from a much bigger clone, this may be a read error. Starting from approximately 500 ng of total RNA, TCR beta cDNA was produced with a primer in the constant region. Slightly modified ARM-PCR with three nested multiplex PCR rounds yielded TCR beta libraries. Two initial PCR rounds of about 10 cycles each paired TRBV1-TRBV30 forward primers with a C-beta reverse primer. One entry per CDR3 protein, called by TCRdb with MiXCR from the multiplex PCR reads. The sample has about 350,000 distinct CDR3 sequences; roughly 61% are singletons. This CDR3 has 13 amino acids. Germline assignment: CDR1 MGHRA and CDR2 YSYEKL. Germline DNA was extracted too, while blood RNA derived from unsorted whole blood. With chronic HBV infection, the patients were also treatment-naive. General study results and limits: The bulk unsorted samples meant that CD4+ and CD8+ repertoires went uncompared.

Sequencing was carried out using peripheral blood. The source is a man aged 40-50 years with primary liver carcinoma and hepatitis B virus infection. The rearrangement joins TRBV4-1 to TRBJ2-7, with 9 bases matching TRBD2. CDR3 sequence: CASSGREGYEHYF. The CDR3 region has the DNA TGCGCCAGCAGCGGGCGGGAGGGCTACGAGCACTACTTC.